This T cell receptor beta chain derives from a study of T cell changes during pregnancy in multiple sclerosis. CDR1 and CDR2 from the germline V gene are LGHNA and YSLEER. The CDR3 runs 14 residues. V dropped 4 bases and J dropped 4; count of bases not matched to a gene: 7. Assay: immunoSEQ multiplex PCR; the TCRdb copy retains only in-frame clones and omits some. Among about 45,000 clones listed, around 90% were seen once. Material: CD8+ T cells from peripheral blood mononuclear cells, obtained in the second trimester of pregnancy. V usage is TRBV4-3 and J usage is TRBJ2-7; 7 positions match TRBD1. The TCR sequence derives from a female donor with multiple sclerosis, enrolled in a pregnancy study. CDR3 region: CASSPGRGKYEQYF. CDR3 in DNA: TGCGCCAGCAGCCCCGGCAGGGGGAAATACGAGCAGTACTTC.